The following is a T cell receptor (beta chain) sequence with its context. This clonotype has just a few counts. The clone's antigen remains unknown. The sample holds no much larger clone one base away, and base qualities are not on file. This sample is drawn from a study of response to subunit inactivated influenza vaccine (dated by TCRdb to 2016 to 2019). Study-level background: To follow how T cells responded to a trivalent subunit inactivated influenza vaccine, the researchers relied on deep quantitative profiling of the T cell receptor repertoire.

General conclusions and limits of the study: According to the authors, only a limited number of new T cells may be recruited by each seasonal influenza vaccination.

V is pared back by 1 base and J by 0 bases, with 10 bases lying between the germline termini. Looking up the germline V gene yields CDR1 MGHDK and CDR2 SYGVNS. Spanning cysteine to phenylalanine, the CDR3 consists of 15 amino acids. Only the CDR3 region is kept as DNA, spanning 45 bases read in frame from base 1. The time point label on this specimen signifies: approximately 47 days after influenza vaccine administration. The library was produced with RT-PCR. The sample was run on an Illumina HiSeq 2500. The public reads were run again by TCRdb, first through fastp at Q25 and then through MiXCR, and only productive beta chains were kept. Each entry merges the rows of one CDR3 protein and shows their most common DNA and genes. The sample profile shows fewer than 650,000 distinct CDR3 sequences; over 10% of them were found once. 13% of the sample belongs to the ten largest clones.

The input for sequencing was PBMCs from blood, taken roughly 46 days after vaccination. This receptor was obtained from a man aged 45-65 years who received an inactivated influenza vaccine. Donor details come from another sample of the same person, matched by shared clones. This chain is built from TRBV25-1 and TRBJ2-7; the D gene identity is not certain. The CDR3 region: CASSELKPSSYEQYF. The DNA sequence is TGTGCCAGCAGTGAATTGAAGCCTAGCTCCTACGAGCAGTACTTC.